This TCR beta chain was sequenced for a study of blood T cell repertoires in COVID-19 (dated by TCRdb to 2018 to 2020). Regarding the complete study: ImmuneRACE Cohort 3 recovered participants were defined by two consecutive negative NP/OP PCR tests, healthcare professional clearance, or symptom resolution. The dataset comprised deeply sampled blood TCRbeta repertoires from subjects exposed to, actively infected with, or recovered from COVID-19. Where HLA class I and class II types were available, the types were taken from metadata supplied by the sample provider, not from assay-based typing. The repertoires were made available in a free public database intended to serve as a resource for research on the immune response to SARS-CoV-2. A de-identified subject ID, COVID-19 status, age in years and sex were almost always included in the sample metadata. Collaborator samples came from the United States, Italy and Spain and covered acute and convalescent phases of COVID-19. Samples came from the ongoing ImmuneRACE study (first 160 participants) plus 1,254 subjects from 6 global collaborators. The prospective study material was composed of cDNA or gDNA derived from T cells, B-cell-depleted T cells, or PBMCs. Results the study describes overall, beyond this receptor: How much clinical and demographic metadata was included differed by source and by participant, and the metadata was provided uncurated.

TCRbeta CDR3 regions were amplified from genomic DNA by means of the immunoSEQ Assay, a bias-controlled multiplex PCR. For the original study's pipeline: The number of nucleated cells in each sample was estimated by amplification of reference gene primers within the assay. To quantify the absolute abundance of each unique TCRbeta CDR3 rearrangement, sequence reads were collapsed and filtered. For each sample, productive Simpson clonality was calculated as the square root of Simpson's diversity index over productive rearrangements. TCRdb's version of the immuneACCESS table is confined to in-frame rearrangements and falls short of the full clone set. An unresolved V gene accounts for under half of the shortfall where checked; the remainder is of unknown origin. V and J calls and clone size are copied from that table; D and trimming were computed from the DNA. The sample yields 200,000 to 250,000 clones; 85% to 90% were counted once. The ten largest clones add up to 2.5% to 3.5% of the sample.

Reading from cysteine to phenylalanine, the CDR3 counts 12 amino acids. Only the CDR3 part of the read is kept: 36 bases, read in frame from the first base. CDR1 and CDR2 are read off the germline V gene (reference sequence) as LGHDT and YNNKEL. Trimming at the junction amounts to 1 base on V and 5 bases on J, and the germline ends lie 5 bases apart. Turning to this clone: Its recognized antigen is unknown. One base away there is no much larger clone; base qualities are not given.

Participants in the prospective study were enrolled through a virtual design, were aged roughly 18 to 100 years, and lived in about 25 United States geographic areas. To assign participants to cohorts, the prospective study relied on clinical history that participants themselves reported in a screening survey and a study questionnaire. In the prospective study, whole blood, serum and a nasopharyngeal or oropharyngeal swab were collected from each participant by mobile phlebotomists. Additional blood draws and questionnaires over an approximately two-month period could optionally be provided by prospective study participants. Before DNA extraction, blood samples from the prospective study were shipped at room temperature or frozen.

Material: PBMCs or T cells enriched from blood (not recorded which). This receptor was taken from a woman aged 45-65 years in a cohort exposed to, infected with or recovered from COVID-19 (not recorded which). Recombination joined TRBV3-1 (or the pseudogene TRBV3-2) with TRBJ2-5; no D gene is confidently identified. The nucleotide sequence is TGTGCCAGCAGCCAAGTTGCGGAGACCCAGTACTTC. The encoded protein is CASSQVAETQYF.